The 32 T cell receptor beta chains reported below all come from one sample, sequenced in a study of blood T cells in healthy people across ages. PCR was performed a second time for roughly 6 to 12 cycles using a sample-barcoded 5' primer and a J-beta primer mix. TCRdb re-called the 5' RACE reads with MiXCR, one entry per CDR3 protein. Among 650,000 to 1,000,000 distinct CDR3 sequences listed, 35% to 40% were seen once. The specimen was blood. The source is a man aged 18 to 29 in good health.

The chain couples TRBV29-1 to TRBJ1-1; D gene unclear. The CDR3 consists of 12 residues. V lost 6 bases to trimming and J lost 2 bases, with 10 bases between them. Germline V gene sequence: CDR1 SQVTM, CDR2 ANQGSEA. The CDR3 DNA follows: TGCAGCGTCTCCTCCCGTAACACTGAAGCTTTCTTT. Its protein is CSVSSRNTEAFF.

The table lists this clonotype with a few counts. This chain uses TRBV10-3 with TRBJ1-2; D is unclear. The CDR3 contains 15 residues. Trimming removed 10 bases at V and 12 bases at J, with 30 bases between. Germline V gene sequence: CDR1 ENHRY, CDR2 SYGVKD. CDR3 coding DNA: TGTGCCACCCTTGGGGAATCCGGGTTGTTAACCGGCGACACCTTC. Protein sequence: CATLGESGLLTGDTF.

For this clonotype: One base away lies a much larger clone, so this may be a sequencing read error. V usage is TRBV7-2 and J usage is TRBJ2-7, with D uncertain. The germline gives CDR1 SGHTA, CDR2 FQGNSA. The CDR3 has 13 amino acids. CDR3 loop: CASSLEPSYERYF. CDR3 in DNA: TGTGCCAGCAGCTTAGAACCGTCCTACGAGCGGTACTTC.

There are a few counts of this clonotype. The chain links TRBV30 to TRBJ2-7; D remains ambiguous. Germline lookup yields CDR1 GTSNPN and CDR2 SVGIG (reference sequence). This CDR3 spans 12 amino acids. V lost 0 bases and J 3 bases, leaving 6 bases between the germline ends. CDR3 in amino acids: CAWSVDNYEQYF. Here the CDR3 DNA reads TGTGCCTGGAGTGTAGATAACTACGAGCAGTACTTC.

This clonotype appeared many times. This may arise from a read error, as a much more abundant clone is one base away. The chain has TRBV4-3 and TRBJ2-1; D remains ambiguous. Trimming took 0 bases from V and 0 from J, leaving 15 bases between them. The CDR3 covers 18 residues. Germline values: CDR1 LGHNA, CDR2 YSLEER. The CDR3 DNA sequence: TGCGCCAGCAGCCAAGACCCGCTAATGGGTAGCTCCTACAATGAGCAGTTCTTC. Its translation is CASSQDPLMGSSYNEQFF.

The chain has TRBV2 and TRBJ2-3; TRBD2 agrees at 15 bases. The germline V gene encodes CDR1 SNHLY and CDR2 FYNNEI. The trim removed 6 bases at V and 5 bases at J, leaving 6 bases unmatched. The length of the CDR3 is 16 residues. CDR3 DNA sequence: TGTGCCAGCAGCCGGACTAGCGGGGGGGAGAAAGATACGCAGTATTTT. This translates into CASSRTSGGEKDTQYF.

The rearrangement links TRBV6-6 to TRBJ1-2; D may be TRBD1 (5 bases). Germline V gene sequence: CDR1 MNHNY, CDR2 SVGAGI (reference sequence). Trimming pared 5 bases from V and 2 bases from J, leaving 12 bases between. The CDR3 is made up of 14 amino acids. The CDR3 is CASSLTANNYGYTF. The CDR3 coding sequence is TGTGCCAGCAGTCTGACAGCGAACAACTATGGCTACACCTTC.

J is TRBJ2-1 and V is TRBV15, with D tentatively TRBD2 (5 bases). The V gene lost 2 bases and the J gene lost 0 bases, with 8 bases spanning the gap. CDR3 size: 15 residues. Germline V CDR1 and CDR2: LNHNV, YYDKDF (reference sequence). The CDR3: CATSRPGSSYNEQFF. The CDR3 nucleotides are TGTGCCACCAGCAGACCGGGAAGCTCCTACAATGAGCAGTTCTTC.

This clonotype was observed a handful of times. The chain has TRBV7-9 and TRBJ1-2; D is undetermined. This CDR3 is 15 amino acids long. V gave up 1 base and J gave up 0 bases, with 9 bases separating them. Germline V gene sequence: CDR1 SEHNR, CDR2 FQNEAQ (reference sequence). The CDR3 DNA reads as TGTGCCAGCAGCTTAGGCAAGGAATCTAACTATGGCTACACCTTC. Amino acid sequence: CASSLGKESNYGYTF.

CDR3 sequence reads: CASSPRTAGSTGELFF. The CDR3 DNA reads as TGTGCCAGCAGCCCTAGGACGGCAGGGTCCACCGGGGAGCTGTTTTTT. This rearrangement joins TRBV7-9 to TRBJ2-2; tentative D call: TRBD1 (5 bases). Trimming left V 5 bases short and J 4 bases short, with 17 bases between. Germline lookup yields CDR1 SEHNR and CDR2 FQNEAQ (reference sequence). The CDR3 covers 16 residues.

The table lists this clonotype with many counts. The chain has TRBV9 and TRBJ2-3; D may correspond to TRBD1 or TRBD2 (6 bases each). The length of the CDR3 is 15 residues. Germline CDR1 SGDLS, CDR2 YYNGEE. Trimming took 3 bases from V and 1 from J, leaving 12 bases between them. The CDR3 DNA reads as TGTGCCAGCAGCGAAAGGGGGGACCGCACAGATACGCAGTATTTT. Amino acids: CASSERGDRTDTQYF.

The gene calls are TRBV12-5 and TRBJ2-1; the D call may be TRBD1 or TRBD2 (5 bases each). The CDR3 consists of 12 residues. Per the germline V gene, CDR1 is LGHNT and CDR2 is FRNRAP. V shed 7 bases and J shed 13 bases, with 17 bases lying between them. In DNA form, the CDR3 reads TGTGCTAGTGTAGGGGAGAGCCTGGACCAGTTCTTC. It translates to CASVGESLDQFF.

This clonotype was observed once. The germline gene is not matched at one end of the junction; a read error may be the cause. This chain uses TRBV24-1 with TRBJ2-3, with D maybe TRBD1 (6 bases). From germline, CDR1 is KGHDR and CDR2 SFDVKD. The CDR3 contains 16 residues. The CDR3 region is CAASDQPGHLGDTQYF. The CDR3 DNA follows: TGTGCCGCCAGTGATCAACCGGGACACCTAGGGGATACGCAGTATTTT.

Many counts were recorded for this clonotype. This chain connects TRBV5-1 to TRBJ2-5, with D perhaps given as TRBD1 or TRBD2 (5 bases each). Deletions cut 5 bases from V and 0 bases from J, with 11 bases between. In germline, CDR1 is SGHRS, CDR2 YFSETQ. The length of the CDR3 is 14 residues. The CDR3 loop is CASSVGTYQETQYF. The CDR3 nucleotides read TGCGCCAGCAGTGTAGGGACGTACCAAGAGACCCAGTACTTC.

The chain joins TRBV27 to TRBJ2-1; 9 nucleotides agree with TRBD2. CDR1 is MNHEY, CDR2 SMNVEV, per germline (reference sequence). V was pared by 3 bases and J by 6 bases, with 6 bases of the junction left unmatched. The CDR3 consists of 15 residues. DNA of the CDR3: TGTGCCAGCAGTTTTCGGCGGGGGGGTCCCAATGAGCAGTTCTTC. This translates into CASSFRRGGPNEQFF.

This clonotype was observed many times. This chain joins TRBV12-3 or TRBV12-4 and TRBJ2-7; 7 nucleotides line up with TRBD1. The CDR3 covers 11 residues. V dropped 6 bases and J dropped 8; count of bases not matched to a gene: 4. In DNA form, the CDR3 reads TGTGCCAGCAGGACAGGGTGCAAGCAGTACTTC. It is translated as CASRTGCKQYF.

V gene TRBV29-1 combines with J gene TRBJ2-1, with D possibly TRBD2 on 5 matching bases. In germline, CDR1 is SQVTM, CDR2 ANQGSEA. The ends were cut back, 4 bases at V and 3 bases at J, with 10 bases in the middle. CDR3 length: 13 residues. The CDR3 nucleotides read TGCAGCGTTGTAACTAGTAACTACAATGAGCAGTTCTTC. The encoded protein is CSVVTSNYNEQFF.

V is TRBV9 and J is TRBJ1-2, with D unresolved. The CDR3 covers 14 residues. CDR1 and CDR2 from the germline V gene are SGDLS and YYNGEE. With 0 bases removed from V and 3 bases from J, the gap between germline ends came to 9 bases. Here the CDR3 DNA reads TGTGCCAGCAGCGTAGCTCCCAGAGACTATGGCTACACCTTC. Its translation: CASSVAPRDYGYTF.

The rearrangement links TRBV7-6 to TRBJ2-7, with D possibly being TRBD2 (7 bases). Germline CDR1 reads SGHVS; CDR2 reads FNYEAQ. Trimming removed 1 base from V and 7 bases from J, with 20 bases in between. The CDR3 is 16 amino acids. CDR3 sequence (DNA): TGTGCCAGCAGCTTAGTTCGGGGGGCTATGCTCCGTGAGCAGTACTTC. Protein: CASSLVRGAMLREQYF.

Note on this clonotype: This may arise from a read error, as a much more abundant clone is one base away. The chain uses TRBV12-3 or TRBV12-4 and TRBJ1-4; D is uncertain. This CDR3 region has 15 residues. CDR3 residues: CAGSLRTQLNEKLFF. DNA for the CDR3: TGTGCCGGCAGTCTACGGACCCAACTGAATGAAAAACTGTTTTTT.

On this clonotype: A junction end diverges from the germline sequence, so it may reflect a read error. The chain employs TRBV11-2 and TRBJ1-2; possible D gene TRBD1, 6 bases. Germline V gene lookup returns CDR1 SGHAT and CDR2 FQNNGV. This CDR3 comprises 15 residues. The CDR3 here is CASSLAGHPSYGHTF. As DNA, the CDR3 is TGTGCCAGCAGCTTAGCGGGACATCCGTCCTATGGCCACACCTTC.

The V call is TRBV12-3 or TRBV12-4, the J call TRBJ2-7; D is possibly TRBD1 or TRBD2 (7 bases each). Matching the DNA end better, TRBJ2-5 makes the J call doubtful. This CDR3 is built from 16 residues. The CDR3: CASSLRGGGTEETQYF. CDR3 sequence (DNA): TGTGCCAGCAGCTTAAGGGGAGGGGGCACTGAAGAGACCCAGTACTTC.

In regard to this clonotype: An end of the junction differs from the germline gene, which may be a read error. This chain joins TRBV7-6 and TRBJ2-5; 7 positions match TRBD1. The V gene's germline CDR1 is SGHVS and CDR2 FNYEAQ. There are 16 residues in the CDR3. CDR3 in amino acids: CTSSLVGERGRETQYF. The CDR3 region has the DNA TGTACCAGCAGCTTAGTGGGGGAAAGGGGGCGAGAGACCCAGTACTTC.

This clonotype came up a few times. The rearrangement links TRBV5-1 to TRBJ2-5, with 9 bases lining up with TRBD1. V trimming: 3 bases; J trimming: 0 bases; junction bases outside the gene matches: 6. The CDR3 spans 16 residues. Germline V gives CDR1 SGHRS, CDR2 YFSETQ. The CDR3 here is CASSSTDRGHQETQYF. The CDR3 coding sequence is TGCGCCAGCAGCTCAACGGACAGGGGCCACCAAGAGACCCAGTACTTC.

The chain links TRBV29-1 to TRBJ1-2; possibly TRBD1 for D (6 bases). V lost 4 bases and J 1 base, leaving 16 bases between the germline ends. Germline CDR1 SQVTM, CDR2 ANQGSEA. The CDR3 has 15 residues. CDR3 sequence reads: CSVAQGGALNYGYTF. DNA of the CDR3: TGCAGCGTTGCCCAAGGGGGGGCGCTTAACTATGGCTACACCTTC.

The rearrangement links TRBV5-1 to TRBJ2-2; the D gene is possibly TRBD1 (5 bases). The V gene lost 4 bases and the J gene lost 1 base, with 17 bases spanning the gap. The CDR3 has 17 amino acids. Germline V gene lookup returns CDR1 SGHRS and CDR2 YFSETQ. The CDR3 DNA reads TGCGCCAGCAGCCCATATCTCAGGGCGCTGAACACCGGGGAGCTGTTTTTT. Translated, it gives CASSPYLRALNTGELFF.

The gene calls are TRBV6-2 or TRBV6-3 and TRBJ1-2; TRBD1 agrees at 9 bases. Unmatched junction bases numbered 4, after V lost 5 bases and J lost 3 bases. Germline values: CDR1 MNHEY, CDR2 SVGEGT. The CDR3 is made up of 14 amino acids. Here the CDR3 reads CASSNRDRDYGYTF. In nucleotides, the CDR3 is TGTGCCAGCAGTAACCGGGACAGGGACTATGGCTACACCTTC.

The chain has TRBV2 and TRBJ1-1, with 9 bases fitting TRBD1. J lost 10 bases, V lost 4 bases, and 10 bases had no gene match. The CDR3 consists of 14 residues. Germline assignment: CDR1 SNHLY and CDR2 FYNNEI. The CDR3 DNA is TGTGCCAGCAGTGGGGGACAGGGTAGGATTGGAGCTTTCTTT. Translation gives CASSGGQGRIGAFF. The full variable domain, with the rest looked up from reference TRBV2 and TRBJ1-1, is EPEVTQTPSHQVTQMGQEVILRCVPISNHLYFYWYRQILGQKVEFLVSFYNNEISEKSEIFDDQFSVERPDGSNFTLKIRSTKLEDSAMYFCASSGGQGRIGAFFGQGTRLTVV.

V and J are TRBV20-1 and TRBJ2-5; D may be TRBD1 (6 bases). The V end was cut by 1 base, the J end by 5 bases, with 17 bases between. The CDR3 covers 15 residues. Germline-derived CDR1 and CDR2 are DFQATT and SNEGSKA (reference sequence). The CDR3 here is CSARVWDTGVETQYF. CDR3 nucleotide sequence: TGCAGTGCTAGAGTTTGGGACACAGGAGTGGAGACCCAGTACTTC.

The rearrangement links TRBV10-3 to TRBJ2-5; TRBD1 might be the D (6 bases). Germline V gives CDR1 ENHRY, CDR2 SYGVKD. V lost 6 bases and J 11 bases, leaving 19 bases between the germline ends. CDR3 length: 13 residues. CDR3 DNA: TGTGCCATCAGACCTCAACAGGGCAATGAGCAGTACTTC. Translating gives CAIRPQQGNEQYF.

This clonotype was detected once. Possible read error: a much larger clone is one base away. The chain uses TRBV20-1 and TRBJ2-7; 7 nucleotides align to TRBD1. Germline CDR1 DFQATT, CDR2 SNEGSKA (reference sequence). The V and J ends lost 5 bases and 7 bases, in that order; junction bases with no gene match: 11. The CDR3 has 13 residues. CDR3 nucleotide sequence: TGCAGTGCTGCGACAGGGACAAATAATGAGCAGTACTTC. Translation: CSAATGTNNEQYF.

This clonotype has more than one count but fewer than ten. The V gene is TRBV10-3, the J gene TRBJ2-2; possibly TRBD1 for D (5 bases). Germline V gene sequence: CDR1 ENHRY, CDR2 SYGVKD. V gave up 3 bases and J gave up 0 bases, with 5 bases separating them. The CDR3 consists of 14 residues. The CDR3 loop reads CAISEGANTGELFF. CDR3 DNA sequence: TGTGCCATCAGTGAAGGGGCGAACACCGGGGAGCTGTTTTTT.